The 2 T cell receptor beta chains in this list originate from one sample, sequenced in a study of T-cell reconstitution after alpha-beta-depleted transplantation in children. Molecular barcoding with unique molecular identifiers was used for the TCRbeta library. TCRdb passed the PCR reads through MiXCR, listing each CDR3 protein once. Found here are around 800,000 distinct CDR3 sequences, less than 20% of them singletons; the top ten hold 5%. Sample: PBMCs, mostly from graft donor cells, taken 360 days after TCRalphabeta/CD19-depleted stem cell transplant. These receptors were taken from a male patient younger than 18 who had a stem cell transplant for acute lymphoblastic leukemia, so the T cells may come from the graft donor.

The chain has TRBV5-1 and TRBJ2-1, with D possibly being TRBD1 (6 bases). V was clipped by 3 bases and J by 8 bases, with 15 bases between them. The CDR3 spans 14 residues. In germline, CDR1 is SGHRS, CDR2 YFSETQ. The CDR3 DNA is TGCGCCAGCAGCTCTAGGGACACCAGATATGAGCAGTTCTTC. This encodes CASSSRDTRYEQFF.

The sample holds a few counts of this clonotype. The J gene is TRBJ2-2, the V gene TRBV13; 7 nucleotides agree with TRBD2. CDR1 is PRHDT and CDR2 is FYEKMQ in the germline V gene (reference sequence). V trimming: 5 bases; J trimming: 0 bases; junction bases outside the gene matches: 9. The CDR3 runs 17 residues. The CDR3 is CASSPTGLTSNTGELFF. In DNA form, the CDR3 reads TGTGCCAGCAGCCCAACGGGACTAACCTCGAACACCGGGGAGCTGTTTTTT.